This T cell receptor beta chain was sequenced in a study of OX40 agonist ivuxolimab in advanced cancers. Study information: Participants averaged roughly 60 years of age (range 23 to 79) and were 82.7% male. Partial responses were seen in three patients, one with hepatocellular carcinoma and two with cutaneous melanoma. Overall study results and limits: The antigen specificity of the peripheral T cells (those that were expanded) was not determined.

The CDR3 covers 14 residues. Looked up from germline, CDR1 is GTSNPN and CDR2 is SVGIG (reference sequence). Trimming left V 6 bases short and J 0 bases short, with 12 bases between. In the case of this clone: The antigen is undetermined.

Sequenced by immunoSEQ multiplex PCR; TCRdb stores in-frame clones only, minus some. The sample includes approximately 79,000 clones, 87% of them seen just once. Sampling of blood occurred at baseline, cycle 4 day 1, and cycle 7 day 1. This TCR derives from an adult with an advanced solid tumor such as melanoma, head and neck, liver or kidney cancer. Sequencing was performed on CD4+ or CD8+ T cells sorted from blood, taken in a trial of the OX40 agonist ivuxolimab. The V gene is TRBV30, the J gene TRBJ2-1; no firm D call. CDR3 in DNA: TGTGCCTGCGGAGCAGCTAGCTCCTACAATGAGCAGTTCTTC. Residues: CACGAASSYNEQFF.